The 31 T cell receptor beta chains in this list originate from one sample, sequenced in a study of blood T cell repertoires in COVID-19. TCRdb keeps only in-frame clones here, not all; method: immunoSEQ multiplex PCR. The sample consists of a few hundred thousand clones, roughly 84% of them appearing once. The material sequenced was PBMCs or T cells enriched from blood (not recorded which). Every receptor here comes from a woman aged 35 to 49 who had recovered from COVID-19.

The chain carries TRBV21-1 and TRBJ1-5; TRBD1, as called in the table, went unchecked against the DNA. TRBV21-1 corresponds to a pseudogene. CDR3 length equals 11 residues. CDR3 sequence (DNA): TGTGCCAGCAGCAATACAGGGGTCCAGCATTTT. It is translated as CASSNTGVQHF.

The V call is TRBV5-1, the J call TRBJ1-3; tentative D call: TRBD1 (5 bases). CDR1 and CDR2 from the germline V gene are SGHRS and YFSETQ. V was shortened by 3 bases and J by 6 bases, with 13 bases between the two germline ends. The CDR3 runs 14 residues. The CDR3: CASSSAGDPNTIYF. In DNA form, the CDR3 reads TGCGCCAGCAGCTCCGCGGGGGACCCAAACACCATATATTTT.

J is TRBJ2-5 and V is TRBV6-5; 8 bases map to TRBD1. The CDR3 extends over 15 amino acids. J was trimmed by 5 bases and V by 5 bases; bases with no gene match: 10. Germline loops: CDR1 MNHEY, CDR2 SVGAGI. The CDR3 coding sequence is TGTGCCAGCAGTCCCCCGACAGGGGCTATCGAGACCCAGTACTTC. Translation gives CASSPPTGAIETQYF.

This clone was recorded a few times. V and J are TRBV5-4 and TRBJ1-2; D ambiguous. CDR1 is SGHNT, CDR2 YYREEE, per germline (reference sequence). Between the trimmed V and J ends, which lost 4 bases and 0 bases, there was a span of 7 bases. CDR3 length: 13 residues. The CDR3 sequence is CASSAGSNYGYTF. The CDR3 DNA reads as TGTGCCAGCAGCGCCGGGTCTAACTATGGCTACACCTTC.

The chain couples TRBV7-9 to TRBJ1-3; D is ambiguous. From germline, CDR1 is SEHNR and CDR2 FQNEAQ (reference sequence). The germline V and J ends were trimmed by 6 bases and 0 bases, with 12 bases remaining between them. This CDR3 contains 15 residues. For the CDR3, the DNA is TGTGCCAGCAGTTCAACACCCTTCTCTGGAAACACCATATATTTT. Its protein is CASSSTPFSGNTIYF.

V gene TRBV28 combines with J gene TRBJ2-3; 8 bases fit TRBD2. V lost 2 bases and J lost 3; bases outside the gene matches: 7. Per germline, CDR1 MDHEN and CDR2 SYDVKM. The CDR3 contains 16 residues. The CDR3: CASSLRSGRLTDTQYF. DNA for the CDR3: TGTGCCAGCAGTTTAAGGAGCGGGAGACTGACAGATACGCAGTATTTT.

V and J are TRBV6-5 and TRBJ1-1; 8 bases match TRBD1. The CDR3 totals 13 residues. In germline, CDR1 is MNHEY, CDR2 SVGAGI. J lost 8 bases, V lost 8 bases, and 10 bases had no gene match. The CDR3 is CASGKSGTGEAFF. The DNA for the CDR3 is TGTGCCAGCGGAAAATCCGGGACAGGAGAAGCTTTCTTT.

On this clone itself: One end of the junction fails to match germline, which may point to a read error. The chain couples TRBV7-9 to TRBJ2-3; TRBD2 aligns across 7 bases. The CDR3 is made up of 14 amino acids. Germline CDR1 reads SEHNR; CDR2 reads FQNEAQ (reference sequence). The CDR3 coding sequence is TGTGCCAGCGGCTTGGGGGGGGAGACGGATACGCAGTATTTT. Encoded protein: CASGLGGETDTQYF.

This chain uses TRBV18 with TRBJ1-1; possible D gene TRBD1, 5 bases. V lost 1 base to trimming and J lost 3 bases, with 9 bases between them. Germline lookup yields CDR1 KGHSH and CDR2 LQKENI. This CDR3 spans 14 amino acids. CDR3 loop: CASSPLQGDTEAFF. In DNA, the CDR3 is TGTGCCAGCTCACCACTCCAGGGTGACACTGAAGCTTTCTTT.

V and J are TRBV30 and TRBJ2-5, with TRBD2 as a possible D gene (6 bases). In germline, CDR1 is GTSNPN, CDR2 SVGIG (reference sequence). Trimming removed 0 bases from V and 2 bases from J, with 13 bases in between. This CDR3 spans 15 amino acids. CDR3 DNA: TGTGCCTGGAGTGTACTGGGACTCAAACAAGAGACCCAGTACTTC. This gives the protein CAWSVLGLKQETQYF.

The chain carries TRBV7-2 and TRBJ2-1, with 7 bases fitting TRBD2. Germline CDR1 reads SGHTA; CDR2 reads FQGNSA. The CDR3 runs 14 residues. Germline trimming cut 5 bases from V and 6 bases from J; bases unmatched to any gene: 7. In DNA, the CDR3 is TGTGCCAGCAGCACCGGACTAGTGGGCAATGAGCAGTTCTTC. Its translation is CASSTGLVGNEQFF.

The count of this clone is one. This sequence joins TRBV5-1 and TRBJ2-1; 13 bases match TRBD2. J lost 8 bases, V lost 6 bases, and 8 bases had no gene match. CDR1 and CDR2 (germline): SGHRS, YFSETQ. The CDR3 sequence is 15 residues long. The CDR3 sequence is CASTGLAGALDEQFF. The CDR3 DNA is TGCGCCAGCACAGGACTAGCGGGAGCCTTGGATGAGCAGTTCTTC.

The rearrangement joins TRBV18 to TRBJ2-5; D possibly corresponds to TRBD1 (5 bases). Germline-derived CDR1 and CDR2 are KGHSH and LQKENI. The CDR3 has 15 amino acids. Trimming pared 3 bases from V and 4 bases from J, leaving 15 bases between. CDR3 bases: TGTGCCAGCTCACCGCAGGGTATGCAGGGAGAGACCCAGTACTTC. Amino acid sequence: CASSPQGMQGETQYF.

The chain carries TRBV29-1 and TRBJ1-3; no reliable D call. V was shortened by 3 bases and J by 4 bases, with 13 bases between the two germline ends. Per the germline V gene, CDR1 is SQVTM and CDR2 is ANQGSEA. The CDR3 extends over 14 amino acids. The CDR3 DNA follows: TGCAGCGTTGAGGTGCGGCCGCCAGGAAACACCATATATTTT. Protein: CSVEVRPPGNTIYF.

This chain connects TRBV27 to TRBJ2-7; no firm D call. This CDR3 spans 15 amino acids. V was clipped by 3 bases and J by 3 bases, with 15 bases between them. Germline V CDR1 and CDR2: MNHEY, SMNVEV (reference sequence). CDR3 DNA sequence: TGTGCCAGCAGTTTCAAAAATTTACTCTTCTACGAGCAGTACTTC. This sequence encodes CASSFKNLLFYEQYF.

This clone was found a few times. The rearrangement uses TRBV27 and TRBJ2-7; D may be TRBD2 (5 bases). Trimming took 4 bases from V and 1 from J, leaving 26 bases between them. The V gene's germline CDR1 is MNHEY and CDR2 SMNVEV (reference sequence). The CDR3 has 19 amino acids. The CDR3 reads CASSSPLFMGGFASYEQYF. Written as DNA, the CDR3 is TGTGCCAGCAGTTCGCCGCTTTTTATGGGCGGGTTCGCTTCCTACGAGCAGTACTTC.

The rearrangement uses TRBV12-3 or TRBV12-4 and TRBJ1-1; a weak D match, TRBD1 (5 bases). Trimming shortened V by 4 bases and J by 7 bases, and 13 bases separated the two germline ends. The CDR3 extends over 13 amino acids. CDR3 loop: CASSWGGTGEAFF. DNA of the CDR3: TGTGCCAGCAGTTGGGGGGGGACTGGTGAAGCTTTCTTT.

CDR3 residues: CASSTNLPGQGWETQYF. CDR3 bases: TGTGCCAGCAGTACGAACCTGCCGGGACAGGGGTGGGAGACCCAGTACTTC. J is TRBJ2-5 and V is TRBV28; 10 bases match TRBD1. Trimming took 5 bases from V and 5 from J; bases not matched to a gene: 14. The CDR3 runs to 17 residues. From germline, CDR1 is MDHEN and CDR2 SYDVKM.

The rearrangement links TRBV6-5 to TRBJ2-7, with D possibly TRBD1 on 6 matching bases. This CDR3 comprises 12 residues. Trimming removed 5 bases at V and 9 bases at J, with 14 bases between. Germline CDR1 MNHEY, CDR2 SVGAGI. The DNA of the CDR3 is TGTGCCAGCAGTCCAGGGGACGGACGGCAGTACTTC. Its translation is CASSPGDGRQYF.

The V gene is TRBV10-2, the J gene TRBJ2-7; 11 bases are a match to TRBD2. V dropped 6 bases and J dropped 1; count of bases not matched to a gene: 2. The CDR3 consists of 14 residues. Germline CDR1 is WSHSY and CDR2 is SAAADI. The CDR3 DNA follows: TGCGCCAGCAGAGGGACTAGCGGATCCTACGAGCAGTACTTC. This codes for CASRGTSGSYEQYF.

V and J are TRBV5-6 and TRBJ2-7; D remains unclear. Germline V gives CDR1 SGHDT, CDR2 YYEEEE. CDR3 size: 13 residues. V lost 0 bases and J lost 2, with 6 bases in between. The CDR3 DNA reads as TGTGCCAGCAGCTTGGACACAACCTACGAGCAGTACGTC. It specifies CASSLDTTYEQYV.

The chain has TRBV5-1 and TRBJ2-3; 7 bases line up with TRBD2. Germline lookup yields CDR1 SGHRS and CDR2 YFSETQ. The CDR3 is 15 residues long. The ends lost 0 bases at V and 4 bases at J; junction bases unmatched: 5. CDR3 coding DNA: TGCGCCAGCAGCTTGGAGAGCGGGAACGCAGATACGCAGTATTTT. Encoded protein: CASSLESGNADTQYF.

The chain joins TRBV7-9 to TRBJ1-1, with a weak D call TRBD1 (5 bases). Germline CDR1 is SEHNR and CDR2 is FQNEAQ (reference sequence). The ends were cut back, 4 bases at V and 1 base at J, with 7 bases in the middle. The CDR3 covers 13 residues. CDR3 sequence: CASSSGRNTEAFF. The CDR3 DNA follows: TGTGCCAGCAGCTCAGGGCGGAACACTGAAGCTTTCTTT.

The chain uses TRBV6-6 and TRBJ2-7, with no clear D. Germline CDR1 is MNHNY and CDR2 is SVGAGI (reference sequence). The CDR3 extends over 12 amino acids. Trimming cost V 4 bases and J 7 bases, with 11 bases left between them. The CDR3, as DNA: TGTGCCAGCAGTTTATCGTATACTGAGCAGTACGTC. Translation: CASSLSYTEQYV.

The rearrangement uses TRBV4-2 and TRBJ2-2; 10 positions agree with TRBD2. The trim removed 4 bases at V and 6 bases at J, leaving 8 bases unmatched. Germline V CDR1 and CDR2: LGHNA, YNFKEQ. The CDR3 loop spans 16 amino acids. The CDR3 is CASSPEREGGAGELFF. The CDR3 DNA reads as TGTGCCAGCAGCCCCGAGCGGGAGGGAGGGGCCGGGGAGCTGTTTTTT.

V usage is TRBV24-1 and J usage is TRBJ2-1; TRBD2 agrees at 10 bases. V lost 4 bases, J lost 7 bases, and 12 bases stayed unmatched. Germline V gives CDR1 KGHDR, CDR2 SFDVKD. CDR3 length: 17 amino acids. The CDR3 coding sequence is TGTGCCACCAGTGACCCGAATGCTAGCGGGAGAGGAAATGAGCAGTTCTTC. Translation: CATSDPNASGRGNEQFF.

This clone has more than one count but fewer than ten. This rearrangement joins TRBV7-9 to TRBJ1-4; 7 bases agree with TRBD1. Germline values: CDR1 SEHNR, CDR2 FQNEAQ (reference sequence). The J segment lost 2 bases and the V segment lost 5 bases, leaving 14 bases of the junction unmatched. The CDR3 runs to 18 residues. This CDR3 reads CASSPRGGLQVTNEKLFF. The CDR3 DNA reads TGTGCCAGCAGCCCCCGAGGGGGCCTTCAGGTGACTAATGAAAAACTGTTTTTT.

DNA for the CDR3: TGTGCCTGGAGTACCGGGACAGGGAATGGCTACACCTTC. Translating gives CAWSTGTGNGYTF. The rearrangement joins TRBV30 to TRBJ1-2, with 9 bases identical to TRBD1. J lost 6 bases, V lost 2 bases, and 4 bases had no gene match. CDR1 is GTSNPN and CDR2 is SVGIG in the germline V gene (reference sequence). The CDR3 runs 13 residues.

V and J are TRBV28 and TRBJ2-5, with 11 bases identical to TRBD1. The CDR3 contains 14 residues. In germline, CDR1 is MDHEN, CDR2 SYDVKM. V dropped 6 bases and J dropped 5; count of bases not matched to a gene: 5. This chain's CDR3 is CASSLRDRGETQYF. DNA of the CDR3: TGTGCCAGCAGCCTCCGGGACAGGGGGGAGACCCAGTACTTC.

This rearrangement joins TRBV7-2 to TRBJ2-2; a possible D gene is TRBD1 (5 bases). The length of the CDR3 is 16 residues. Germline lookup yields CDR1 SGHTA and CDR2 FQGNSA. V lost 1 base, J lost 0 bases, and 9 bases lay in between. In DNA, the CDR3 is TGTGCCAGCAGCTTAGTACAGGCTACGAACACCGGGGAGCTGTTTTTT. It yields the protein CASSLVQATNTGELFF.

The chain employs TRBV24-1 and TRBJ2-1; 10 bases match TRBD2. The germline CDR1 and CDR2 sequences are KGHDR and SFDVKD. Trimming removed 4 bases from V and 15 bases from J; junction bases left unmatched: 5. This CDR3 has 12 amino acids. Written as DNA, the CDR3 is TGTGCCACCAGTGAGGTTAGCGGGAGGTGGTTCTTC. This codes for CATSEVSGRWFF.